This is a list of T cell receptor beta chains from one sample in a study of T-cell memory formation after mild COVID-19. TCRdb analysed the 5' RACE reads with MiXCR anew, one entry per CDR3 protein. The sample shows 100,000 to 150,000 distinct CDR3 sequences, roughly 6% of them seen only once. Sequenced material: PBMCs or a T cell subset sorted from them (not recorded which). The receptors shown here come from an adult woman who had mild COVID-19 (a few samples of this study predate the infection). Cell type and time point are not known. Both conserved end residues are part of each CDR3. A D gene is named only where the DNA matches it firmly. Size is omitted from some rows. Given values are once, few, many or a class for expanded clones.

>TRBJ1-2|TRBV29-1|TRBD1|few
TGCAGCGCCGGGACAGGGCCCAACTATGGCTACACCTTC
CSAGTGPNYGYTF
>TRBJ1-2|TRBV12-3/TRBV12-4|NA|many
TGTGCCAGCAGTATACTGAAGAACTATGGCTACACCTTC
CASSILKNYGYTF
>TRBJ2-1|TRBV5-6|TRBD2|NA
TGTGCCAGCACCTACAGGACTAGCGGGAGTCATGAGCAGTTCTTC
CASTYRTSGSHEQFF
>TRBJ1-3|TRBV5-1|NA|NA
TGCGCCAGCAGCTTGGGGCAGCTAAACTCTGGAAACACCATATATTTT
CASSLGQLNSGNTIYF
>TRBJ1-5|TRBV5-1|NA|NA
TGCGCCAGCAGCTTGGGCCTTTCACATAATCAGCCCCAGCATTTT
CASSLGLSHNQPQHF
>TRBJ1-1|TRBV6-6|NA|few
TGTGCCAGCAGTCCGGACCGCCCCGGCTGGGCTTTCTTT
CASSPDRPGWAFF
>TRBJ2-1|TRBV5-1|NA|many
TGCGCCAGCAGCTGGACCGACAATGAGCAGTTCTTC
CASSWTDNEQFF
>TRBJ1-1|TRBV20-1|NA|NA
TGCAGTGCAAAGGGACCAGGGAGGGTCGGGGCTTTCTTT
CSAKGPGRVGAFF
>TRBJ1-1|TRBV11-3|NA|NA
TGTGCCAGCAGCTTAGGTCGGTACACTGAAGCTTTCTTT
CASSLGRYTEAFF
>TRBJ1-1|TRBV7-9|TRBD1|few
TGTGCCAGCAGCTTCGGACAGGGGCCGGCCACTGAAGCTTTCTTT
CASSFGQGPATEAFF
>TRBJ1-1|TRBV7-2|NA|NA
TGTGCCAGCAGCCCCTGGGGAGGGGTGGACACTGAAGCTTTCTTT
CASSPWGGVDTEAFF
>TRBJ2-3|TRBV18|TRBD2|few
TGTGCCAGCTCCCGACTAGCGGGGGAGCCCACAGATACGCAGTATTTT
CASSRLAGEPTDTQYF
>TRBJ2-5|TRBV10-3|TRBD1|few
TGTGCCATCAGCCCGGGGACAGCCCAAGAGACCCAGTACTTC
CAISPGTAQETQYF
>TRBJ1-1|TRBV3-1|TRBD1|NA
TGTGCCAGCAGCCAAGTACAGGGGGCGGTAAGAGCTTTCTTT
CASSQVQGAVRAFF
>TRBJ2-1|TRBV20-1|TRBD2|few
TGCAGTGCTAGGAGGGTGCTGACTAGCGCTCACAATGAGCAGTTCTTC
CSARRVLTSAHNEQFF
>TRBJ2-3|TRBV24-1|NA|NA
TGTGCCACCAGTGATCAGGGGAGGTCAGATACGCAGTATTTT
CATSDQGRSDTQYF
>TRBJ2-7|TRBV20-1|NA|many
TGCAGTGCTAGAGACGCTGGTAGCTCCTACGAGCAGTACTTC
CSARDAGSSYEQYF
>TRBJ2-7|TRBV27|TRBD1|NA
TGTGCCAGCAGTATTAGACAGGGGGGTATCATTGACGAGCAGTACTTC
CASSIRQGGIIDEQYF
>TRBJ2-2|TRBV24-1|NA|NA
TGTGCCACCACGGCTCCAGGGGCCGGGGAGCTGTTTTTT
CATTAPGAGELFF
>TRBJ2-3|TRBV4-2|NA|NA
TGTGCCAGCAGCCAAGATTGGGGGACTAGCACAGATACGCAGTATTTT
CASSQDWGTSTDTQYF
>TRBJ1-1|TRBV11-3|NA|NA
TGTGCCAGCAGCTTAGATGGAAGGGGCGGTAACACTGAAGCTTTCTTT
CASSLDGRGGNTEAFF
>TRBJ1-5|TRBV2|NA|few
TGTGCCAGCACGGTGGCAGGGCAAGGCAATCAGCCCCAGCATTTT
CASTVAGQGNQPQHF
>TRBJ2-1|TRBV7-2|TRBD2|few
TGTGCCAGCAGCCGCGGGACTAGCGACAATACCTTACACAATGAGCAGTTCTTC
CASSRGTSDNTLHNEQFF
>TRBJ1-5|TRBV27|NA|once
TGTGCCAGCAGTTTATGGGGGGGAGGTGACAATCAGCCCCAGCATTTT
CASSLWGGGDNQPQHF
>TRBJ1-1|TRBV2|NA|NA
TGTGCCAGCAGTGAAGAGAACACTGAAGCTTTCTTT
CASSEENTEAFF
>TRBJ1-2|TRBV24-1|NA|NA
TGTGCCACCAGTGATGCGGGGGACTATGGCTACACCTTC
CATSDAGDYGYTF
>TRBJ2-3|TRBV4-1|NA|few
TGCGCCAGCACGCGGGGAGGAGAGAATACGCAGTATTTT
CASTRGGENTQYF
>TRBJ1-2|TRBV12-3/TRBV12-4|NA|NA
TGTGCCAGCCGGTCGGTTGAGGGCTTTGGCTACACCTTC
CASRSVEGFGYTF
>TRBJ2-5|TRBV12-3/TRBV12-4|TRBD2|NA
TGTGCCAGCAGTTTAGCGAAAAAACTAGCGGGGGGGAAGGACCAGTACTTC
CASSLAKKLAGGKDQYF
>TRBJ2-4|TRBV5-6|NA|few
TGTGCCAGCAGCCTCCGGCAAGCCAAAAACATTCAGTACTTC
CASSLRQAKNIQYF
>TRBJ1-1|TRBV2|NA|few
TGTGCCAGCAGTGAGGGAACAGCAATAATGAACACTGAAGCTTTCTTT
CASSEGTAIMNTEAFF
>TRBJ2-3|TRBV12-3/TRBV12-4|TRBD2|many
TGTGCCAGCGGACCCTCACGGGCGGGAGGTACAGATACGCAGTATTTT
CASGPSRAGGTDTQYF